A single sample is the source of the 6 T cell receptor beta chains below, sequenced in a study of CD8 T cells in ankylosing spondylitis. Whole-study findings and limits: Blood from ankylosing spondylitis patients appeared to carry a characteristic eight-variant TCR beta motif.

What these receptors recognize is not known. TCRdb reprocessed the 5' RACE reads with MiXCR, giving one entry per CDR3 protein. Of roughly 700,000 distinct CDR3 sequences in the sample, around 20% are singletons; the top ten hold over 15%. Sequenced material: blood, either unsorted or a sorted T cell fraction (not recorded which). The receptors shown here come from a male donor with ankylosing spondylitis.

The chain has TRBV20-1 and TRBJ2-5; D is perhaps TRBD1 (7 bases). CDR3 length: 14 residues. Deletions cut 6 bases from V and 3 bases from J, with 17 bases between. The germline V gene encodes CDR1 DFQATT and CDR2 SNEGSKA (reference sequence). The CDR3 coding sequence is TGCAGTGCAAGGGGGGACAGAGCCAAAGAGACCCAGTACTTC. Protein product: CSARGDRAKETQYF.

This clonotype showed up just a few times. This rearrangement joins TRBV5-1 to TRBJ2-7; D gene uncertain. The germline V gene has CDR1 SGHRS and CDR2 YFSETQ. This CDR3 contains 12 residues. V was pared by 0 bases and J by 6 bases, with 7 bases between. This CDR3 is CASSLELREQYF. The CDR3 nucleotides read TGCGCCAGCAGCTTGGAACTACGCGAGCAGTACTTC.

CDR3 region: CASSLESGFSDEQFF. CDR3 DNA: TGTGCCAGCAGCTTAGAGTCAGGGTTTAGCGATGAGCAGTTCTTC. The rearrangement uses TRBV11-2 and TRBJ2-1; D may be TRBD1 or TRBD2 (5 bases each). The CDR3 consists of 15 residues. Trimming pared 0 bases from V and 8 bases from J, leaving 14 bases between. Germline V CDR1 and CDR2: SGHAT, FQNNGV.

The rearrangement links TRBV2 to TRBJ1-6; D remains ambiguous. Germline CDR1 SNHLY, CDR2 FYNNEI. The V gene lost 4 bases and the J gene lost 5 bases, with 21 bases spanning the gap. The CDR3 spans 18 residues. CDR3 DNA sequence: TGTGCCAGCAGTGTTTTCGGTCGAATTGGGGTCAATAATTCACCCCTCCACTTT. Translated: CASSVFGRIGVNNSPLHF.

This clonotype was counted a few times. V is TRBV5-1 and J is TRBJ2-3, with D unresolved. Trimming stripped 4 bases from V and 4 bases from J, with 7 bases between. This CDR3 is built from 12 residues. Germline lookup yields CDR1 SGHRS and CDR2 YFSETQ. CDR3 nucleotides: TGCGCCAGCAGCGTCTCGCCAGATACGCAGTATTTT. It translates to CASSVSPDTQYF.

The chain has TRBV10-3 and TRBJ2-6; 12 positions agree with TRBD1. CDR3 length: 17 amino acids. With 10 bases clipped from V and 3 bases from J, the junction kept 10 bases outside the gene matches. Germline V gene sequence: CDR1 ENHRY, CDR2 SYGVKD. CDR3 nucleotide sequence: TGTGCCAATGCGCCGGGACAGGGGGCGCGTGGGGCCAACGTCCTGACTTTC. Translating gives CANAPGQGARGANVLTF.